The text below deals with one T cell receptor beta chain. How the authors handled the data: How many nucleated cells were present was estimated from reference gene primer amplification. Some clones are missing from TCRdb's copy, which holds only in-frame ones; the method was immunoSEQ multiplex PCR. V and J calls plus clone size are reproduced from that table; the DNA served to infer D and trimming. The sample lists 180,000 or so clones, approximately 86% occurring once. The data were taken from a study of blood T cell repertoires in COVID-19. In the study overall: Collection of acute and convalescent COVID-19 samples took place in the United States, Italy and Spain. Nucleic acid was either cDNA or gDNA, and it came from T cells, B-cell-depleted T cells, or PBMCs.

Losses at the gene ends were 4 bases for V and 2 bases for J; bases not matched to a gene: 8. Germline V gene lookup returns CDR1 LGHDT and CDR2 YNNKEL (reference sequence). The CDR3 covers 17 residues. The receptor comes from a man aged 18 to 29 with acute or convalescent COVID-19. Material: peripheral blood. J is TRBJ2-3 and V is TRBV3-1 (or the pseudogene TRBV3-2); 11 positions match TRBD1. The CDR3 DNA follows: TGTGCCAGCAGCCCATGGGACAGGGGGATCTCCACAGATACGCAGTATTTT. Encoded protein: CASSPWDRGISTDTQYF.